Shown below are 27 T cell receptor beta chains from a single sample sequenced in a study of CD8 T cells in Susac syndrome. RNA totalling roughly 0.5 to 1 ug underwent reverse transcription with random hexamers. TCRdb redid the calling of the immunoSEQ multiplex PCR reads with MiXCR, one entry per CDR3 protein. In the table there are about 100,000 distinct CDR3 sequences, approximately 95% of which are singletons. Sequencing was carried out using CD8+ T cells from PBMCs. Every receptor here comes from a human donor with Susac syndrome.

The chain combines TRBV28 with TRBJ2-7, with D possibly matching TRBD1 (5 bases). This CDR3 has 12 amino acids. V lost 6 bases and J lost 4, with 10 bases in between. CDR1 and CDR2 (germline): MDHEN, SYDVKM. CDR3 bases: TGTGCCAGCAGCCGACAGAGATACGAGCAGTACTTC. Translation gives CASSRQRYEQYF.

This clonotype showed up just once. The chain joins TRBV29-1 to TRBJ1-2; TRBD1 might be the D (5 bases). Germline CDR1 is SQVTM and CDR2 is ANQGSEA. With 5 bases removed from V and 0 bases from J, the gap between germline ends came to 10 bases. The CDR3 totals 13 residues. DNA of the CDR3: TGCAGCGTTCGGGGGGATTCTAACTATGGCTACACCTTC. It codes for CSVRGDSNYGYTF.

The chain joins TRBV27 to TRBJ1-6; the D gene is possibly TRBD1 (6 bases). This CDR3 contains 14 residues. V was shortened by 5 bases and J by 9 bases, with 14 bases between the two germline ends. Germline-derived CDR1 and CDR2 are MNHEY and SMNVEV (reference sequence). CDR3 protein: CASSRGGKSSPLHF. In DNA form, the CDR3 reads TGTGCCAGCAGTAGGGGGGGCAAGTCTTCACCCCTCCACTTT.

The chain uses TRBV6-5 and TRBJ2-7; D might be TRBD1 or TRBD2, each matching 5 bases. The CDR3 runs to 12 residues. Per the germline V gene, CDR1 is MNHEY and CDR2 is SVGAGI. V lost 7 bases and J lost 2, with 9 bases in between. DNA for the CDR3: TGTGCCAGCACGGGACGGGCCTACGAGCAGTACTTC. This encodes CASTGRAYEQYF.

The gene calls are TRBV27 and TRBJ2-4; no firm D call. Germline CDR1 is MNHEY and CDR2 is SMNVEV (reference sequence). The V end was cut by 5 bases, the J end by 0 bases, with 14 bases between. The CDR3 runs 16 residues. The CDR3 loop is CASSRSMQLAKNIQYF. The CDR3 DNA sequence: TGTGCCAGCAGTAGAAGTATGCAACTAGCCAAAAACATTCAGTACTTC.

The DNA for the CDR3 is TGCAGTGCTAGATCTCCAGGGGGGTACGAGCAGTACTTC. Its protein is CSARSPGGYEQYF. The chain combines TRBV20-1 with TRBJ2-7; possibly TRBD1 for D (7 bases). CDR3 length: 13 residues. Germline V gives CDR1 DFQATT, CDR2 SNEGSKA (reference sequence). V was shortened by 2 bases and J by 4 bases, with 12 bases between the two germline ends.

V is TRBV25-1 and J is TRBJ2-5; 8 bases are a match to TRBD2. The CDR3 loop spans 15 amino acids. With V trimmed by 3 bases and J by 5 bases, 8 bases remained unmatched. Germline V lookup: CDR1 MGHDK, CDR2 SYGVNS. The CDR3 sequence is CASSDHNSSGETQYF. Here the CDR3 DNA reads TGTGCCAGCAGTGATCATAACTCTAGCGGGGAGACCCAGTACTTC.

The chain combines TRBV3-1 with TRBJ2-7; unclear D gene. V lost 2 bases, J lost 2 bases, and 4 bases lay in between. Looked up from germline, CDR1 is LGHDT and CDR2 is YNNKEL (reference sequence). CDR3 length equals 12 residues. DNA of the CDR3: TGTGCCAGCAGCCAAAGCACCTACGAGCAGTACTTC. Protein sequence: CASSQSTYEQYF.

The J gene is TRBJ2-2, the V gene TRBV5-1, with 7 bases fitting TRBD1. This CDR3 comprises 15 residues. The ends lost 3 bases at V and 1 base at J; junction bases unmatched: 3. Germline V lookup: CDR1 SGHRS, CDR2 YFSETQ. CDR3 nucleotide sequence: TGCGCCAGCAGCTCAGGGGGACAGAACACCGGGGAGCTGTTTTTT. As protein: CASSSGGQNTGELFF. The entire variable domain, with the rest obtained from reference TRBV5-1 and TRBJ2-2, is as follows: KAGVTQTPRYLIKTRGQQVTLSCSPISGHRSVSWYQQTPGQGLQFLFEYFSETQRNKGNFPGRFSGRQFSNSRSEMNVSTLELGDSALYLCASSSGGQNTGELFFGEGSRLTVL.

This rearrangement joins TRBV9 to TRBJ1-2, with 7 bases fitting TRBD1. Germline V gene lookup returns CDR1 SGDLS and CDR2 YYNGEE. The junction had 4 bases not matched to a gene; V was cut back by 0 bases and J by 8 bases. The CDR3 runs to 13 residues. CDR3 nucleotides: TGTGCCAGCAGCGTAGAGACAGGGAACGGCTACACCTTC. As protein: CASSVETGNGYTF.

This clonotype was recorded once. The chain employs TRBV12-3 or TRBV12-4 and TRBJ1-4; D is ambiguous. This CDR3 is 14 amino acids long. The V end lost 6 bases, the J end lost 7 bases, and 15 bases lay between the germline ends. As DNA, the CDR3 is TGTGCCAGCAGCCCCCCTGGACCGATTGAAAAACTGTTTTTT. The encoded protein is CASSPPGPIEKLFF.

In its sample, this clonotype was seen once. Because the CDR3's place on the DNA is in doubt, the DNA is left out and the CDR3 is given as listed by TCRdb. The V call is TRBV7-5, the J call TRBJ1-3. TRBV7-5 is a listed pseudogene. The CDR3 length equals 18 residues, ends included. This chain's CDR3 is CISVPEAQTDYSGNTIYF.

The chain combines TRBV18 with TRBJ2-6, with TRBD1 identical over 10 bases. Germline V gene sequence: CDR1 KGHSH, CDR2 LQKENI. Trimming at V came to 4 bases and at J to 4 bases, leaving 4 bases not matched to a gene. CDR3 size: 16 residues. In DNA, the CDR3 is TGTGCCAGCTCACGTGACAGGGGGCGAGGGGCCAACGTCCTGACTTTC. The encoded protein is CASSRDRGRGANVLTF.

The rearrangement joins TRBV13 to TRBJ1-4; the D gene is possibly TRBD1 (5 bases). Trimming pared 5 bases from V and 0 bases from J, leaving 16 bases between. Germline CDR1 and CDR2: PRHDT and FYEKMQ (reference sequence). The CDR3 runs 17 residues. In nucleotides, the CDR3 is TGTGCCAGCAGCGGACCCGGGACCCAGGCAACTAATGAAAAACTGTTTTTT. It codes for CASSGPGTQATNEKLFF.

The gene calls are TRBV10-3 and TRBJ2-7, with D possibly matching TRBD1 (5 bases). Trimming shortened V by 4 bases and J by 0 bases, and 10 bases separated the two germline ends. In germline, CDR1 is ENHRY, CDR2 SYGVKD. This CDR3 comprises 14 residues. DNA of the CDR3: TGTGCCATCAGTGGGGGCCCGAGCTCCTACGAGCAGTACTTC. This codes for CAISGGPSSYEQYF.

V and J are TRBV5-1 and TRBJ2-7, with D perhaps matching TRBD1 (5 bases). Germline V lookup: CDR1 SGHRS, CDR2 YFSETQ. This CDR3 has 14 residues. The V end was cut by 0 bases, the J end by 2 bases, with 9 bases between. CDR3 loop: CASSLEGRAYEQYF. CDR3 nucleotides: TGCGCCAGCAGCTTGGAGGGCAGGGCCTACGAGCAGTACTTC. Filled out from reference TRBV5-1 and TRBJ2-7, the complete variable domain reads KAGVTQTPRYLIKTRGQQVTLSCSPISGHRSVSWYQQTPGQGLQFLFEYFSETQRNKGNFPGRFSGRQFSNSRSEMNVSTLELGDSALYLCASSLEGRAYEQYFGPGTRLTVT.

The V gene is TRBV12-3 or TRBV12-4, the J gene TRBJ2-5; D is ambiguous. Trimming stripped 6 bases from V and 5 bases from J, with 13 bases between. This CDR3 comprises 13 residues. The DNA for the CDR3 is TGTGCCAGCAGCCTATCTGCGAGGGAGACCCAGTACTTC. It yields the protein CASSLSARETQYF.

The rearrangement joins TRBV3-1 to TRBJ2-1, with 8 bases lining up with TRBD2. J gave up 6 bases and V 5 bases, and 3 bases lay outside the gene matches. CDR3 length: 13 amino acids. Germline loops: CDR1 LGHDT, CDR2 YNNKEL (reference sequence). CDR3 sequence (DNA): TGTGCCAGCAGCAGCGGGACTAGCAATGAGCAGTTCTTC. Protein sequence: CASSSGTSNEQFF.

A single count supports this clonotype. The junction differs from germline at one of its ends, possibly a read error. The chain has TRBV28 and TRBJ2-7; 10 positions match TRBD1. The V gene's germline CDR1 is MDHEN and CDR2 SYDVKM. The CDR3 has 17 amino acids. The CDR3 loop is CASSSIYKRDRGTIGNF. DNA of the CDR3: TGTGCCAGCAGTTCAATTTATAAGCGGGACAGGGGCACTATAGGTAACTTC. The variable domain in full, with the rest retrieved from reference TRBV28 and TRBJ2-7, is DVKVTQSSRYLVKRTGEKVFLECVQDMDHENMFWYRQDPGLGLRLIYFSYDVKMKEKGDIPEGYSVSREKKERFSLILESASTNQTSMYLCASSSIYKRDRGTIGNFGPGTRLTVT.

This CDR3 is CSALGGEVTDTQYF. The DNA of the CDR3 is TGCAGCGCCCTGGGGGGAGAGGTTACAGATACGCAGTATTTT. V usage is TRBV29-1 and J usage is TRBJ2-3; D is possibly TRBD2 (6 bases). Germline V gene lookup returns CDR1 SQVTM and CDR2 ANQGSEA. Trimming removed 7 bases at V and 3 bases at J, with 17 bases between. CDR3 length: 14 amino acids.

The V and J genes are TRBV7-3 and TRBJ1-6; D is possibly TRBD1 (6 bases). The CDR3 is 13 residues long. Deletions cut 5 bases from V and 8 bases from J, with 10 bases between. CDR1 and CDR2 from the germline V gene are SGHTA and FQGTGA. The CDR3 DNA is TGTGCCAGCAGCCGTTACAGGGATTCACCCCTCCACTTT. It translates to CASSRYRDSPLHF.

This clonotype showed up just once. J is TRBJ2-3 and V is TRBV4-1, with D possibly being TRBD2 (6 bases). V was trimmed by 2 bases and J by 2 bases, leaving 11 bases between them. CDR3 length: 15 residues. CDR1 MGHRA and CDR2 YSYEKL come from the germline V gene. CDR3 in amino acids: CASSQHTGVTDTQYF. The CDR3 DNA sequence: TGCGCCAGCAGCCAACATACGGGAGTCACAGATACGCAGTATTTT.

The chain combines TRBV4-1 with TRBJ2-7, with D possibly matching TRBD1 (5 bases). Germline-derived CDR1 and CDR2 are MGHRA and YSYEKL. The length of the CDR3 is 15 residues. The V and J ends lost 1 base and 0 bases respectively, with 10 bases between them. The CDR3 spells CASSQGQGGSYEQYF. The CDR3 DNA sequence: TGCGCCAGCAGCCAAGGCCAGGGCGGCTCCTACGAGCAGTACTTC.

The rearrangement links TRBV11-2 to TRBJ2-1, with a possible D match to TRBD2 (6 bases). V lost 5 bases to trimming and J lost 0 bases, with 14 bases between them. The germline V gene has CDR1 SGHAT and CDR2 FQNNGV. CDR3 size: 16 residues. The CDR3 region has the DNA TGTGCCAGCAGCCCCGGGAGAGGGAGCTCCTACAATGAGCAGTTCTTC. Translation: CASSPGRGSSYNEQFF.

This chain links TRBV29-1 with TRBJ2-1, with 13 bases aligning to TRBD2. Trimming removed 8 bases from V and 4 bases from J; junction bases left unmatched: 8. From germline, CDR1 is SQVTM and CDR2 ANQGSEA. This CDR3 comprises 15 residues. The CDR3 DNA follows: TGCAGCCCCCAGGGACTAGCGGGACCTTACAATGAGCAGTTCTTC. Protein: CSPQGLAGPYNEQFF.

This chain links TRBV18 with TRBJ1-2; D gene unclear. This CDR3 has 13 amino acids. The V gene lost 2 bases and the J gene lost 7 bases, with 11 bases spanning the gap. Germline values: CDR1 KGHSH, CDR2 LQKENI. DNA for the CDR3: TGTGCCAGCTCACCAGACCCCCTTGGTGGCTACACCTTC. Its translation is CASSPDPLGGYTF.

CDR3 nucleotide sequence: TGCAGCGTTGATAAAGGGGTCGAGCAGTACTTC. This translates into CSVDKGVEQYF. The chain employs TRBV29-1 and TRBJ2-7; perhaps TRBD1 as D (5 bases). V lost 3 bases, J lost 6 bases, and 9 bases lay in between. The CDR3 runs to 11 residues. In germline, CDR1 is SQVTM, CDR2 ANQGSEA.